The 23 T cell receptor beta chains below come from one sample, sequenced in a study of blood T cell repertoires in COVID-19. Sequencing was performed with immunoSEQ multiplex PCR; in TCRdb, only in-frame clones are kept and a portion is missing. The sample has about 190,000 clones, approximately 90% seen once. The material sequenced was peripheral blood. The receptors originated from a man aged 65-85 years with active or convalescent COVID-19.

J is TRBJ2-7 and V is TRBV18; D is perhaps TRBD2 (5 bases). V was trimmed by 1 base and J by 2 bases, leaving 9 bases between them. This CDR3 contains 14 residues. Germline V gives CDR1 KGHSH, CDR2 LQKENI. The CDR3 region has the DNA TGTGCCAGCTCACCACGGGAGACCACCTACGAGCAGTACTTC. Protein sequence: CASSPRETTYEQYF.

With respect to this clone: The identical CDR3 is also encoded by other nucleotide sequences in the sample. The chain recombines TRBV19 with TRBJ1-5; the match to TRBD1 covers 9 bases. V lost 3 bases to trimming and J lost 0 bases; unmatched junction nucleotides: 3. The CDR3 consists of 16 residues. Per the germline V gene, CDR1 is LNHDA and CDR2 is SQIVND (reference sequence). In DNA form, the CDR3 reads TGTGCCAGTAGTATCCCGACAGGGGGTAGCAATCAGCCCCAGCATTTT. It is translated as CASSIPTGGSNQPQHF.

The rearrangement uses TRBV2 and TRBJ2-6; 10 bases fit TRBD1. This CDR3 region has 18 residues. Trimming removed 4 bases from V and 1 base from J; junction bases left unmatched: 7. Germline-derived CDR1 and CDR2 are SNHLY and FYNNEI. The DNA of the CDR3 is TGTGCCAGCAGTGTAGGACAGGGGGGGCTGTCTGGGGCCAACGTCCTGACTTTC. Translating gives CASSVGQGGLSGANVLTF.

This chain links TRBV28 with TRBJ2-7; possible D gene TRBD2, 6 bases. Germline assignment: CDR1 MDHEN and CDR2 SYDVKM. The CDR3 totals 13 residues. The germline V and J ends were trimmed by 5 bases and 6 bases, with 14 bases remaining between them. The CDR3 sequence: CASSSGSPGEQYF. The CDR3 coding sequence is TGTGCCAGCAGTAGCGGGTCCCCCGGCGAGCAGTACTTC.

This chain uses TRBV27 with TRBJ2-1, with 8 nucleotides matching TRBD2. Per the germline V gene, CDR1 is MNHEY and CDR2 is SMNVEV (reference sequence). CDR3 length: 16 amino acids. V shed 6 bases and J 1 base; nucleotides not matched to a gene: 8. The CDR3 loop is CASRSFGTRSYNEQFF. The CDR3 DNA reads TGTGCCAGCAGATCCTTTGGGACTAGGTCCTACAATGAGCAGTTCTTC.

The CDR3 region is CSVLGGDKTETQYF. DNA for the CDR3: TGCAGCGTCCTGGGGGGGGATAAGACAGAGACCCAGTACTTC. This chain joins TRBV29-1 and TRBJ2-5; 7 bases map to TRBD2. With 6 bases clipped from V and 4 bases from J, the junction kept 11 bases outside the gene matches. From germline, CDR1 is SQVTM and CDR2 ANQGSEA. This CDR3 spans 14 amino acids.

The chain employs TRBV5-1 and TRBJ2-5, with TRBD2 identical over 11 bases. This CDR3 region has 15 residues. V lost 6 bases to trimming and J lost 0 bases; unmatched junction nucleotides: 4. Looked up from germline, CDR1 is SGHRS and CDR2 is YFSETQ. The CDR3 reads CASKIAGGDQETQYF. Here the CDR3 DNA reads TGCGCCAGCAAAATAGCGGGAGGGGACCAAGAGACCCAGTACTTC.

The chain couples TRBV6-2 or TRBV6-3 to TRBJ2-1, with 7 nucleotides matching TRBD2. V lost 4 bases, J lost 4 bases, and 7 bases stayed unmatched. The germline gives CDR1 MNHEY, CDR2 SVGEGT. The CDR3 has 15 amino acids. CDR3 DNA: TGTGCCAGCAGTTTTCTAGCGGAGCCTTACAATGAGCAGTTCTTC. As protein: CASSFLAEPYNEQFF.

The rearrangement links TRBV5-5 to TRBJ2-5, with 8 bases matching TRBD1. The CDR3 sequence is 15 residues long. With V trimmed by 2 bases and J by 5 bases, 8 bases remained unmatched. Germline V gene sequence: CDR1 SGHKS, CDR2 YYEKEE (reference sequence). The CDR3 DNA sequence: TGTGCCAGCAGCTTCCAGGGGGCAGTTCGGGAGACCCAGTACTTC. This encodes CASSFQGAVRETQYF.

This rearrangement joins TRBV27 to TRBJ1-2; 10 bases align to TRBD1. This CDR3 contains 13 residues. Germline V gene data show CDR1 as MNHEY and CDR2 as SMNVEV (reference sequence). Germline trimming cut 5 bases from V and 8 bases from J; bases unmatched to any gene: 5. CDR3 in DNA: TGTGCCAGCAGTAACCGACAGGGGGCAGGCTACACCTTC. Translated, it gives CASSNRQGAGYTF.

This clone occurred once. The chain combines TRBV24-1 with TRBJ2-1; the match to TRBD2 covers 11 bases. The germline V gene has CDR1 KGHDR and CDR2 SFDVKD. The CDR3 has 16 residues. After removal of 0 bases from V and 11 bases from J, the junction contained 8 bases not matched to a gene. This chain's CDR3 is CATSDLGSGGEGKQFF. Here the CDR3 DNA reads TGTGCCACCAGTGATTTGGGTAGCGGGGGGGAAGGGAAGCAGTTCTTC.

V is TRBV28 and J is TRBJ2-3, with unresolved D. Germline values: CDR1 MDHEN, CDR2 SYDVKM. This CDR3 region has 14 residues. V shed 8 bases and J shed 5 bases, with 17 bases lying between them. The CDR3 bases are TGTGCCAGCTTCGGCGGTACGTCCGGAGATACGCAGTATTTT. This translates into CASFGGTSGDTQYF.

This rearrangement joins TRBV28 to TRBJ2-4, with D possibly being TRBD2 (5 bases). Germline V gene lookup returns CDR1 MDHEN and CDR2 SYDVKM. Trimming pared 4 bases from V and 0 bases from J, leaving 16 bases between. The CDR3 is 17 residues long. CDR3 sequence (DNA): TGTGCCAGCAGTTCTGCCTTTTTCGGGGTAGCCAAAAACATTCAGTACTTC. It translates to CASSSAFFGVAKNIQYF.

The chain uses TRBV19 and TRBJ1-1; D perhaps matches TRBD1 (6 bases). Germline V lookup: CDR1 LNHDA, CDR2 SQIVND (reference sequence). The CDR3 totals 14 residues. Trimming shortened V by 3 bases and J by 0 bases, and 8 bases separated the two germline ends. CDR3 sequence (DNA): TGTGCCAGTAGTATCCAGGGGATGAACACTGAAGCTTTCTTT. As protein: CASSIQGMNTEAFF.

The chain employs TRBV18 and TRBJ2-3; D remains ambiguous. Germline values: CDR1 KGHSH, CDR2 LQKENI. The CDR3 sequence is 13 residues long. V dropped 2 bases and J dropped 5 bases, with 8 bases sitting between them. In nucleotides, the CDR3 is TGTGCCAGCTCACCATCCCGGTTAGATACGCAGTATTTT. It is translated as CASSPSRLDTQYF.

Concerning this clone itself: At one boundary the junction diverges from the germline segment, which might be a read error. V gene TRBV28 combines with J gene TRBJ2-3; D might be TRBD2 (6 bases). The V gene's germline CDR1 is MDHEN and CDR2 SYDVKM. CDR3 length: 11 amino acids. For the CDR3, the DNA is TGCGGGAGAGCAAATACAGATACGCAGTATTTT. This gives the protein CGRANTDTQYF.

The chain carries TRBV3-1 (or the pseudogene TRBV3-2) and TRBJ2-2; the match to TRBD2 covers 10 bases. CDR1 and CDR2 from the germline V gene are LGHDT and YNNKEL (reference sequence). CDR3 length: 15 residues. J was trimmed by 3 bases and V by 4 bases; bases with no gene match: 2. The DNA for the CDR3 is TGTGCCAGCAGCCCTGGACTAGCGGACACCGGGGAGCTGTTTTTT. Encoded protein: CASSPGLADTGELFF.

V and J are TRBV11-2 and TRBJ2-5; 7 positions match TRBD2. Unmatched junction bases numbered 8, after V lost 2 bases and J lost 5 bases. This CDR3 is 15 amino acids long. Germline values: CDR1 SGHAT, CDR2 FQNNGV. The CDR3 sequence is CASSLRGRGGETQYF. The CDR3 DNA reads as TGTGCCAGCAGCTTACGAGGGAGGGGCGGGGAGACCCAGTACTTC.

CDR3 in DNA: TGTGCCAGCAGCCTGCAGGGGGCGTTCTACGAGCAGTACTTC. It is translated as CASSLQGAFYEQYF. The chain employs TRBV5-6 and TRBJ2-7, with 8 bases identical to TRBD1. The CDR3 totals 14 residues. The junction had 6 bases not matched to a gene; V was cut back by 4 bases and J by 3 bases. Germline CDR1 SGHDT, CDR2 YYEEEE.

The chain recombines TRBV4-3 with TRBJ2-3; 9 bases map to TRBD2. The length of the CDR3 is 15 residues. Trimming at V came to 3 bases and at J to 6 bases, leaving 7 bases not matched to a gene. Germline V gene sequence: CDR1 LGHNA, CDR2 YSLEER. The DNA of the CDR3 is TGCGCCAGCAGCCAGATGACTAGCGGTCCCGATACGCAGTATTTT. Protein: CASSQMTSGPDTQYF.

This clone has only one observation. The rearrangement uses TRBV5-1 and TRBJ2-5, with 9 nucleotides matching TRBD2. Germline lookup yields CDR1 SGHRS and CDR2 YFSETQ. This CDR3 is 15 amino acids long. Unmatched junction bases numbered 8, after V lost 6 bases and J lost 2 bases. CDR3 bases: TGCGCCAGCACACCTAGCGGGAAACGGCAAGAGACCCAGTACTTC. It is translated as CASTPSGKRQETQYF.

This clone was recorded only once. This rearrangement joins TRBV3-1 (or the pseudogene TRBV3-2) to TRBJ1-4, with TRBD1 matching 8 bases. The V gene's germline CDR1 is LGHDT and CDR2 YNNKEL (reference sequence). The junction had 11 bases not matched to a gene; V was cut back by 4 bases and J by 4 bases. This CDR3 contains 17 residues. The CDR3 spells CASSPGTGKGSNEKLFF. The DNA of the CDR3 is TGTGCCAGCAGCCCCGGGACAGGCAAAGGAAGTAATGAAAAACTGTTTTTT.

This chain joins TRBV11-2 and TRBJ1-1, with a weak D call TRBD1 (6 bases). The CDR3 covers 15 residues. CDR1 and CDR2 from the germline V gene are SGHAT and FQNNGV. The V end was cut by 1 base, the J end by 1 base, with 10 bases between. CDR3 loop: CASSLVGGGNTEAFF. As DNA, the CDR3 is TGTGCCAGCAGCTTAGTTGGGGGCGGGAACACTGAAGCTTTCTTT.